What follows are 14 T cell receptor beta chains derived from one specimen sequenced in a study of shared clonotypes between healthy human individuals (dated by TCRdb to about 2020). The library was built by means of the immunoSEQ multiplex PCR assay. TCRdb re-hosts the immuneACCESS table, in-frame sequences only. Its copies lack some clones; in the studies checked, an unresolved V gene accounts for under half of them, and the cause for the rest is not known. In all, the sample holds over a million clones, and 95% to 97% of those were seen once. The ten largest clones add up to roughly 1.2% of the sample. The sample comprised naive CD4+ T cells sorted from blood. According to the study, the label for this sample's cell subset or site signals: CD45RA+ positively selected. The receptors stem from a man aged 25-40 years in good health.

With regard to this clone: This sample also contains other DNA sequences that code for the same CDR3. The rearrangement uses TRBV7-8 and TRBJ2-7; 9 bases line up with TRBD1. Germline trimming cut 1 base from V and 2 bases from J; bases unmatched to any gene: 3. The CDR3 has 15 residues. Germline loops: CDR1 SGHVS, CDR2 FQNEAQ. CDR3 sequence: CASSLGGQGPYEQYF. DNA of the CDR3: TGTGCCAGCAGCTTAGGGGGACAGGGCCCCTACGAGCAGTACTTC.

CDR3 residues: CSGRTSGYNEQFF. CDR3 nucleotide sequence: TGCAGCGGACGGACTAGCGGCTACAATGAGCAGTTCTTC. The J gene is TRBJ2-1, the V gene TRBV29-1, with 10 bases matching TRBD2. Germline CDR1 is SQVTM and CDR2 is ANQGSEA. Unmatched junction bases numbered 3, after V lost 7 bases and J lost 3 bases. This CDR3 comprises 13 residues.

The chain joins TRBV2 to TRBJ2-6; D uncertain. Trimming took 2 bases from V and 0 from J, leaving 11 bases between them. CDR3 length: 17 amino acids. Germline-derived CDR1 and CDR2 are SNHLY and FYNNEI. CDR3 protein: CASSEFGVSSGANVLTF. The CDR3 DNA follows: TGTGCCAGCAGTGAATTCGGCGTTAGCTCTGGGGCCAACGTCCTGACTTTC.

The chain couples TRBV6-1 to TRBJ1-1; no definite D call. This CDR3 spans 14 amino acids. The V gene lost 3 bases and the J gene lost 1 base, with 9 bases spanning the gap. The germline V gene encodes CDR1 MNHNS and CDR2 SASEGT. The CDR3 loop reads CASSDSLANTEAFF. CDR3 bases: TGTGCCAGCAGTGATAGCCTCGCGAACACTGAAGCTTTCTTT.

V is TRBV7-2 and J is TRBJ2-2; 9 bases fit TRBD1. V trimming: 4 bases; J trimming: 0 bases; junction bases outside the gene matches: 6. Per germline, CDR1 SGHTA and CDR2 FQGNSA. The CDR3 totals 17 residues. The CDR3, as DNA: TGTGCCAGCAGCTACCGGACAGGGGCCGCGAACACCGGGGAGCTGTTTTTT. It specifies CASSYRTGAANTGELFF. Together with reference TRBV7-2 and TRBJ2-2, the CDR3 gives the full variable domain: GAGVSQSPSNKVTEKGKDVELRCDPISGHTALYWYRQSLGQGLEFLIYFQGNSAPDKSGLPSDRFSAERTGGSVSTLTIQRTQQEDSAVYLCASSYRTGAANTGELFFGEGSRLTVL.

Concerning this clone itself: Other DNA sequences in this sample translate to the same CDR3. The CDR3 DNA follows: TGTGCCAGCTCACCGACAGGGGGGGTATACAATGAGCAGTTCTTC. Its translation: CASSPTGGVYNEQFF. The rearrangement links TRBV18 to TRBJ2-1; 9 nucleotides agree with TRBD1. Germline CDR1 reads KGHSH; CDR2 reads LQKENI. After removal of 3 bases from V and 4 bases from J, the junction contained 4 bases not matched to a gene. The CDR3 is 15 residues long.

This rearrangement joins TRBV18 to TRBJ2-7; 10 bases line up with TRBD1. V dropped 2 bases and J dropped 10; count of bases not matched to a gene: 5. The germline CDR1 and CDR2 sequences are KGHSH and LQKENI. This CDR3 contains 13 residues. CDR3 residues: CASSPEDRGPQYF. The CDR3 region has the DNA TGTGCCAGCTCACCAGAAGACAGGGGGCCTCAGTACTTC.

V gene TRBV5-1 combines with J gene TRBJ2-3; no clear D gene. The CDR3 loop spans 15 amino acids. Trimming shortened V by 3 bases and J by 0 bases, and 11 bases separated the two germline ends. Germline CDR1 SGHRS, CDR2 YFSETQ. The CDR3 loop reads CASSSLRASTDTQYF. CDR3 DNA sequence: TGCGCCAGCAGCTCCCTACGGGCCAGCACAGATACGCAGTATTTT. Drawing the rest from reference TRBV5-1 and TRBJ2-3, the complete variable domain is KAGVTQTPRYLIKTRGQQVTLSCSPISGHRSVSWYQQTPGQGLQFLFEYFSETQRNKGNFPGRFSGRQFSNSRSEMNVSTLELGDSALYLCASSSLRASTDTQYFGPGTRLTVL.

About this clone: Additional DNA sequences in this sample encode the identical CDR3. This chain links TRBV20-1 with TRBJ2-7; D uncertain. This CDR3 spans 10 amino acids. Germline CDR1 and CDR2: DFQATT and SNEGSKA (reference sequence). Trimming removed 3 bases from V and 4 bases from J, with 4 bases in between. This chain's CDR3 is CSASTYEQYF. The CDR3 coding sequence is TGCAGTGCTAGCACATACGAGCAGTACTTC.

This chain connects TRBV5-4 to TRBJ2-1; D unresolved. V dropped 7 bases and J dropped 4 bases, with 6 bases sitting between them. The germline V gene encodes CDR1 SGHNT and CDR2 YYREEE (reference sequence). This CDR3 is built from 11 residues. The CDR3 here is CASLYYNEQFF. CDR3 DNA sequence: TGTGCCAGCCTTTATTACAATGAGCAGTTCTTC.

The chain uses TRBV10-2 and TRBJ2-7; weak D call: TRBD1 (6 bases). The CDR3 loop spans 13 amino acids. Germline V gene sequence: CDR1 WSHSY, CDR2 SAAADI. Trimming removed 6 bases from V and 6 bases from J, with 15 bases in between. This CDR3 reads CASSVRGGGEQYF. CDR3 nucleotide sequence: TGCGCCAGCAGCGTTCGTGGGGGCGGCGAGCAGTACTTC.

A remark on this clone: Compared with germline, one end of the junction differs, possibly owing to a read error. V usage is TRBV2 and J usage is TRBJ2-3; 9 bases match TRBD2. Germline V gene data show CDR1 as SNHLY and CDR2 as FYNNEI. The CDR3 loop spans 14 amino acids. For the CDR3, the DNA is TGTGCCAGCAGTTCAGGGACTAGCATAGATACGCAGTATTTT. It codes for CASSSGTSIDTQYF.

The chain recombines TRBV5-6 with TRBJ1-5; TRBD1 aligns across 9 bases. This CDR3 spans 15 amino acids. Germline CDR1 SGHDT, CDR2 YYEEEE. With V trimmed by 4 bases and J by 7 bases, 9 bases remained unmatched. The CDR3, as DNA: TGTGCCAGCAGCCGCGGACAGGGGTCGTTGCAGCCCCAGCATTTT. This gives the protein CASSRGQGSLQPQHF.

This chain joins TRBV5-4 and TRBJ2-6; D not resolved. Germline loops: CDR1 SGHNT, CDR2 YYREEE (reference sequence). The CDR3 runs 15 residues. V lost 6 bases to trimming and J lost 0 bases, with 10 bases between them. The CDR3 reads CASINGDSGANVLTF. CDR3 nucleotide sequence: TGTGCCAGCATTAACGGAGACTCTGGGGCCAACGTCCTGACTTTC.